These 24 T cell receptor beta chains were all obtained from the same sample, sequenced in a study of OX40 agonist ivuxolimab in advanced cancers. Libraries were prepared by immunoSEQ multiplex PCR; TCRdb keeps only in-frame clonotypes and omits some of them. This sample has tens of thousands of clones; around 87% occur once, and the top ten carry roughly 27%. This specimen was CD4+ or CD8+ T cells sorted from blood, taken in a trial of the OX40 agonist ivuxolimab. These receptors originate from an adult with an advanced solid tumor such as melanoma, head and neck, liver or kidney cancer.

The rearrangement joins TRBV6-5 to TRBJ2-7; D unclear. This CDR3 is 11 amino acids long. V lost 2 bases and J lost 7, with 6 bases in between. The V gene's germline CDR1 is MNHEY and CDR2 SVGAGI. Here the CDR3 DNA reads TGTGCCAGCAGTTACCTGGGGGAGCAGTACTTC. Translating gives CASSYLGEQYF.

The V gene is TRBV19, the J gene TRBJ2-5; the match to TRBD2 covers 13 bases. Germline V gene lookup returns CDR1 LNHDA and CDR2 SQIVND (reference sequence). This CDR3 is built from 17 residues. V lost 7 bases, J lost 3 bases, and 11 bases stayed unmatched. The CDR3, as DNA: TGTGCCAGTACTTCCGGGACTAGCGGGACCACTAAAGAGACCCAGTACTTC. Protein product: CASTSGTSGTTKETQYF.

The V call is TRBV19, the J call TRBJ1-2, with a tentative D call TRBD1 (6 bases). The CDR3 covers 14 residues. CDR1 is LNHDA and CDR2 is SQIVND in the germline V gene (reference sequence). Trimming removed 6 bases from V and 4 bases from J, with 15 bases in between. The CDR3 reads CASRNPGQLYGYTF. Written as DNA, the CDR3 is TGTGCCAGTAGGAATCCGGGACAACTCTATGGCTACACCTTC.

The V call is TRBV6-1, the J call TRBJ1-4; D might be TRBD1 (6 bases). V dropped 7 bases and J dropped 5 bases, with 8 bases sitting between them. CDR3 length equals 12 residues. Germline V gene sequence: CDR1 MNHNS, CDR2 SASEGT. CDR3 nucleotide sequence: TGTGCCAGCAAGGACAGAAATGAAAAACTGTTTTTT. This sequence encodes CASKDRNEKLFF.

CDR3 region: CASSLEGDGTEAFF. DNA of the CDR3: TGTGCCAGCAGCTTGGAGGGCGACGGGACTGAAGCTTTCTTT. The rearrangement links TRBV5-6 to TRBJ1-1, with D hard to call. V was trimmed by 0 bases and J by 5 bases, leaving 11 bases between them. CDR3 size: 14 residues. Per germline, CDR1 SGHDT and CDR2 YYEEEE.

Concerning this clone itself: Relative to the germline gene, one junction end is altered; a read error may explain this. The CDR3 is CASSWTGDNSPLHF. CDR3 in DNA: TGTGCCAGCAGCTGGACAGGGGATAACTCACCCCTCCACTTT. The rearrangement joins TRBV5-6 to TRBJ1-6; TRBD1 matches at 9 bases. This CDR3 contains 14 residues. Germline V lookup: CDR1 SGHDT, CDR2 YYEEEE.

This clone was counted only a few times. The rearrangement uses TRBV10-1 and TRBJ1-1; D is perhaps TRBD1 (5 bases). V shed 5 bases and J shed 5 bases, with 9 bases lying between them. The CDR3 loop spans 12 amino acids. CDR1 and CDR2 (germline): WNHNN, SYGVQD (reference sequence). CDR3 DNA: TGCGCCAGCAGTCAGGGAAGGACTGAAGCTTTCTTT. It translates to CASSQGRTEAFF.

The genes are TRBV7-9 and TRBJ2-3; D might be TRBD1 (5 bases). The germline V gene has CDR1 SEHNR and CDR2 FQNEAQ (reference sequence). This CDR3 has 15 residues. The V and J ends lost 6 bases and 1 base respectively, with 14 bases between them. The CDR3 region is CASSLSIGGTDTQYF. CDR3 nucleotides: TGTGCCAGCAGTTTAAGCATAGGGGGCACAGATACGCAGTATTTT.

The chain is built from TRBV13 and TRBJ1-2; D gene ambiguous. Germline V CDR1 and CDR2: PRHDT, FYEKMQ (reference sequence). V lost 6 bases to trimming and J lost 2 bases, with 19 bases between them. The CDR3 runs 16 residues. The CDR3 protein is CASSRVIGTGNYGYTF. The DNA for the CDR3 is TGTGCCAGCAGTCGTGTTATTGGTACCGGGAACTATGGCTACACCTTC.

The CDR3, as DNA: TGTGCCAGCAGTCTAGCTTTAGATACGCAGTATTTT. This codes for CASSLALDTQYF. The V and J genes are TRBV28 and TRBJ2-3; a weak D match, TRBD2 (5 bases). Germline CDR1 and CDR2: MDHEN and SYDVKM. Between the trimmed V and J ends, which lost 5 bases and 5 bases, there was a span of 8 bases. The CDR3 totals 12 residues.

This clone has just one count. The rearrangement links TRBV7-2 to TRBJ2-7; D possibly corresponds to TRBD2 (6 bases). This CDR3 comprises 13 residues. CDR1 and CDR2 from the germline V gene are SGHTA and FQGNSA. Trimming removed 4 bases at V and 2 bases at J, with 9 bases between. This CDR3 is CASSSGLTYEQYF. The CDR3 coding sequence is TGTGCCAGCAGCTCCGGACTAACCTACGAGCAGTACTTC.

The rearrangement links TRBV5-6 to TRBJ2-7; possibly TRBD2 for D (5 bases). Trimming took off 2 bases at V and 7 bases at J, with 7 bases between the two ends. This CDR3 region has 11 residues. In germline, CDR1 is SGHDT, CDR2 YYEEEE. The CDR3 here is CASSLSGEQYF. CDR3 sequence (DNA): TGTGCCAGCAGCTTATCGGGGGAGCAGTACTTC.

CDR3 loop: CASLEREGRNTQYF. The CDR3 coding sequence is TGTGCCAGCTTGGAGCGGGAGGGCCGGAATACGCAGTATTTT. The V gene is TRBV2, the J gene TRBJ2-3, with TRBD2 matching 10 bases. The V gene end was trimmed by 8 bases and the J gene end by 7 bases; junction bases not matched to a gene: 9. The CDR3 is 14 residues long. Germline CDR1 SNHLY, CDR2 FYNNEI.

This rearrangement joins TRBV27 to TRBJ2-3; no clear D. Germline CDR1 MNHEY, CDR2 SMNVEV (reference sequence). The CDR3 is made up of 16 amino acids. The ends were cut back, 5 bases at V and 0 bases at J, with 15 bases in the middle. CDR3 loop: CASSPDLARSTDTQYF. CDR3 DNA sequence: TGTGCCAGCAGTCCCGATTTGGCCCGTAGCACAGATACGCAGTATTTT.

The chain couples TRBV2 to TRBJ1-6; D call uncertain. This CDR3 is built from 14 residues. V shed 3 bases and J shed 3 bases, with 6 bases lying between them. The germline V gene encodes CDR1 SNHLY and CDR2 FYNNEI. The CDR3 bases are TGTGCCAGCAGTGATGGGTTCTATAATTCACCCCTCCACTTT. Translated: CASSDGFYNSPLHF.

V gene TRBV5-4 combines with J gene TRBJ1-4; 7 nucleotides line up with TRBD1. CDR3 length: 14 residues. Per germline, CDR1 SGHNT and CDR2 YYREEE (reference sequence). Germline trimming cut 5 bases from V and 6 bases from J; bases unmatched to any gene: 7. The DNA for the CDR3 is TGTGCCAGCAGGAGGGGCCAGGGGGATGAAAAACTGTTTTTT. It translates to CASRRGQGDEKLFF.

V and J are TRBV5-1 and TRBJ2-5; 8 bases fit TRBD2. The CDR3 loop spans 16 amino acids. Germline trimming cut 2 bases from V and 2 bases from J; bases unmatched to any gene: 8. Per germline, CDR1 SGHRS and CDR2 YFSETQ. The CDR3 here is CASSFGLAGAQETQYF. In nucleotides, the CDR3 is TGCGCCAGCAGCTTTGGCCTAGCGGGTGCTCAAGAGACCCAGTACTTC.

This chain joins TRBV28 and TRBJ1-4, with D perhaps TRBD1 (5 bases). CDR3 size: 16 residues. Germline V gene lookup returns CDR1 MDHEN and CDR2 SYDVKM. Trimming removed 5 bases from V and 0 bases from J, with 13 bases in between. CDR3 sequence: CASSPPGFATNEKLFF. The CDR3 coding sequence is TGTGCCAGCAGTCCCCCAGGGTTTGCAACTAATGAAAAACTGTTTTTT.

The chain couples TRBV6-4 to TRBJ2-7; possibly TRBD1 for D (6 bases). V lost 9 bases, J lost 3 bases, and 9 bases lay in between. Germline-derived CDR1 and CDR2 are MRHNA and SNTAGT. The CDR3 consists of 11 residues. The CDR3 loop reads CARTTGYEQYF. In nucleotides, the CDR3 is TGTGCCAGGACGACAGGCTACGAGCAGTACTTC.

The chain uses TRBV28 and TRBJ2-1; 8 positions match TRBD2. CDR1 is MDHEN and CDR2 is SYDVKM in the germline V gene. With 3 bases clipped from V and 8 bases from J, the junction kept 6 bases outside the gene matches. This CDR3 is 14 amino acids long. The CDR3 sequence: CASSFWTGGYEQFF. CDR3 bases: TGTGCCAGCAGTTTTTGGACGGGAGGGTATGAGCAGTTCTTC.

The gene calls are TRBV11-2 and TRBJ1-2; D remains unclear. CDR3 length: 13 amino acids. CDR1 and CDR2 from the germline V gene are SGHAT and FQNNGV. V lost 0 bases, J lost 8 bases, and 10 bases lay in between. The CDR3 sequence is CASSLDEGNGYTF. For the CDR3, the DNA is TGTGCCAGCAGCTTAGATGAGGGAAACGGCTACACCTTC.

The V call is TRBV5-6, the J call TRBJ1-1, with D perhaps TRBD1 (5 bases). Germline CDR1 is SGHDT and CDR2 is YYEEEE. This CDR3 contains 14 residues. The V and J ends lost 5 bases and 0 bases respectively, with 11 bases between them. The CDR3 loop reads CASSFVGVNTEAFF. CDR3 DNA: TGTGCCAGCAGTTTCGTAGGGGTGAACACTGAAGCTTTCTTT.

This clone was counted a few times. The J gene is TRBJ1-5, the V gene TRBV19; no reliable D call. CDR3 length: 14 amino acids. CDR1 and CDR2 (germline): LNHDA, SQIVND (reference sequence). The V end lost 4 bases, the J end lost 6 bases, and 13 bases lay between the germline ends. CDR3 in amino acids: CASSNVGLGQPQHF. CDR3 DNA: TGTGCCAGTAGTAATGTCGGGCTGGGTCAGCCCCAGCATTTT.

The V call is TRBV28, the J call TRBJ2-1, with no clear D. This CDR3 contains 16 residues. The germline gives CDR1 MDHEN, CDR2 SYDVKM. Trimming stripped 5 bases from V and 0 bases from J, with 14 bases between. The CDR3 nucleotides are TGTGCCAGCAGTCTTCCGGGCCTGAGCTCCTACAATGAGCAGTTCTTC. Encoded protein: CASSLPGLSSYNEQFF.